The rows below give T cell receptor beta chains drawn from one sample of a study of shared T cell receptors in the human thymus. The method was immunoSEQ multiplex PCR; TCRdb's version includes in-frame clones alone and lacks a portion of them. The sample yields over 650,000 clones, around 87% seen once. These same data were also listed under a study on human thymus T cells.

The sequencing input was thymocytes. The receptors come from a boy in the first two years of life with a congenital heart defect. Each CDR3 is given without its conserved first and last residue. Fields, in order: CDR3 length, V gene, CDR3 protein.

11,TRBV27,ASSAHRVEGYT
11,TRBV28,ASKGRTWNEQF
17,TRBV28,ASSLNSSRQGSGANVLT
13,TRBV10-2,ASRDSPRVNTEAF
12,TRBV4-2,ASSLDISLETQY
15,TRBV9,ASSVFPRAGATGELF
13,TRBV6-5,ASSKDRGYSYEQY
14,TRBV7-9,ASSLLGAGSTDTQY
15,TRBV6-1,ASSEALSVWSNQPQH
13,TRBV5-1,ASSLEGDSGNTIY
14,TRBV10-3,AISGGVLKDYNEQF
16,TRBV5-4,ASSLGGSPPTNTGELF
12,TRBV27,ASSFGGSNTEAF
12,TRBV7-9,ASSLGGGNTEAF